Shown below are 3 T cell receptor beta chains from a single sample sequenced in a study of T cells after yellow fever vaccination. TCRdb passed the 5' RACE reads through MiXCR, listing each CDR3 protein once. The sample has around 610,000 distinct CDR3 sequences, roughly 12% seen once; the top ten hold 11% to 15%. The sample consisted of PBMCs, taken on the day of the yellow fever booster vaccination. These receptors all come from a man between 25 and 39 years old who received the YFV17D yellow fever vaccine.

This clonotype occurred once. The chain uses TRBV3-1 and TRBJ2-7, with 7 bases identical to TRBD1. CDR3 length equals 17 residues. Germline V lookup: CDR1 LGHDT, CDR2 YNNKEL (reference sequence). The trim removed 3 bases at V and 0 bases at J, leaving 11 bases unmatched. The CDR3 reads CASSHDSPGQSSYEQYF. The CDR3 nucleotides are TGTGCCAGCAGCCACGACAGCCCGGGACAGAGCTCCTACGAGCAGTACTTC.

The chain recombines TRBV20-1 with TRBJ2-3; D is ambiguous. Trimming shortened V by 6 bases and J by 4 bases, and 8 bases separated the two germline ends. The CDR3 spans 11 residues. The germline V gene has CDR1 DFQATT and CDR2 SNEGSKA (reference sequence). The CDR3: CSAGRSDTQYF. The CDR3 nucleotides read TGCAGTGCCGGTCGATCAGATACGCAGTATTTT.

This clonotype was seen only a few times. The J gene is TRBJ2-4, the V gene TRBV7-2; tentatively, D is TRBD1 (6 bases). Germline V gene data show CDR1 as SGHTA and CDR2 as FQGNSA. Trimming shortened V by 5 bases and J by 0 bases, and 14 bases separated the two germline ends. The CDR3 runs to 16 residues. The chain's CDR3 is CASSPGAWVAKNIQYF. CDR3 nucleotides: TGTGCCAGCAGCCCAGGGGCGTGGGTAGCCAAAAACATTCAGTACTTC.